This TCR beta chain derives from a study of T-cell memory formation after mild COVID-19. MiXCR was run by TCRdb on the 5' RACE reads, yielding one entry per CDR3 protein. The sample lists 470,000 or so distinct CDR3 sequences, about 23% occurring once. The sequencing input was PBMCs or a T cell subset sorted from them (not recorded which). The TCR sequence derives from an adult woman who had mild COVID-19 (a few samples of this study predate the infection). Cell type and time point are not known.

Here the CDR3 reads CASSLTSPHEQYF. Here the CDR3 DNA reads TGTGCCAGCAGTTTGACTAGCCCCCACGAGCAGTACTTC. The chain employs TRBV6-2 or TRBV6-3 and TRBJ2-7; TRBD2 matches 7 bases. The germline CDR1 and CDR2 sequences are MNHEY and SVGEGT. Unmatched junction bases numbered 5, after V lost 4 bases and J lost 5 bases. CDR3 length: 13 amino acids.